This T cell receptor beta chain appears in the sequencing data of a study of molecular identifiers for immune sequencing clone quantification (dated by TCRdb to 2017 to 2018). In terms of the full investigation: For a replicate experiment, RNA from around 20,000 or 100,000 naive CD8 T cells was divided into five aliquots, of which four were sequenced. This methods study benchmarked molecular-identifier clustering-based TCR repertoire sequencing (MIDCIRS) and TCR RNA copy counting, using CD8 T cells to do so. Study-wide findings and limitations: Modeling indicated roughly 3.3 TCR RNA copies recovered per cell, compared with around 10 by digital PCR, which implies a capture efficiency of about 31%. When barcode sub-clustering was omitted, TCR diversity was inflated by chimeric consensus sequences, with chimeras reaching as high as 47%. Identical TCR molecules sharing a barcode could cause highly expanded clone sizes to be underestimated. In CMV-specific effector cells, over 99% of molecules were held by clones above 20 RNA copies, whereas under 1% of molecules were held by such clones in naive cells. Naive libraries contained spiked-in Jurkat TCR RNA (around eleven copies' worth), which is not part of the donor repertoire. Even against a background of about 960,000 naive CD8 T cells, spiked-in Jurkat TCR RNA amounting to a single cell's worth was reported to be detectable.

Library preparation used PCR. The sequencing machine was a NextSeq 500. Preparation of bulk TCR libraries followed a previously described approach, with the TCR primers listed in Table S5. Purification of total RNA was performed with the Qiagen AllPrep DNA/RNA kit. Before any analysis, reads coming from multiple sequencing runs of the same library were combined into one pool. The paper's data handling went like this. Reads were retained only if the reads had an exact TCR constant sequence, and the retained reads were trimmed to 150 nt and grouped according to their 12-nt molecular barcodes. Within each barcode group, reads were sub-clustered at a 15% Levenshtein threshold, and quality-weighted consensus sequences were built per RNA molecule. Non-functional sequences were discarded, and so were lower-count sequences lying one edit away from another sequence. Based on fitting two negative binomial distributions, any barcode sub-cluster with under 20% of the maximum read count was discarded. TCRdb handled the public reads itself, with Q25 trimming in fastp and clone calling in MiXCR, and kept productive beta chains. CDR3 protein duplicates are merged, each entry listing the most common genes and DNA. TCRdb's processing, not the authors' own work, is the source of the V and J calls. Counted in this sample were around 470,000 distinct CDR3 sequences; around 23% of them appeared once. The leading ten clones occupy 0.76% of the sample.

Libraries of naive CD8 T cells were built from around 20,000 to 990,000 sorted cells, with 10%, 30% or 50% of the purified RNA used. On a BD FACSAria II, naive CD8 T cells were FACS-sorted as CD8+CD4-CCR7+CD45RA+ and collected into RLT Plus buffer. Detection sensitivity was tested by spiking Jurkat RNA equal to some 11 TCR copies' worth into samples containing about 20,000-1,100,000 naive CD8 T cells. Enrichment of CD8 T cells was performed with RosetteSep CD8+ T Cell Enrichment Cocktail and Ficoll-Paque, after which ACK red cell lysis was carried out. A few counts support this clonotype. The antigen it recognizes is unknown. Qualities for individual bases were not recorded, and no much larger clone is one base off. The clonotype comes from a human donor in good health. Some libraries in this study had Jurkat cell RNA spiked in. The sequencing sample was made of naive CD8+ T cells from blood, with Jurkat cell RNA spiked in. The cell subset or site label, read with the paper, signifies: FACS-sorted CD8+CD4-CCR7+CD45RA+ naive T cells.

The DNA is as follows: TGCAGCGTTCCGGGATTAACTTCCTACGAGCAGTACTTC. Translated, this gives CSVPGLTSYEQYF. This chain joins TRBV29-1 to TRBJ2-7, and possibly TRBD2, on 5 matching bases. CDR1 and CDR2, looked up from the germline V gene, are SQVTM and ANQGSEA. V was cut back by 5 bases and J by 1 base, leaving a gap of 12 bases between them. The CDR3 spans 13 residues, from the cysteine through the phenylalanine. CDR3 DNA is the only sequence kept; it has 39 bases, read in frame from the first base.